This TCR beta chain was observed in a study of regulatory T cells in long-lasting Graves disease. Time point in this sample: newly diagnosed GD, antithyroid drugs for less than 3 months. Following extraction of RNA from PBMCs, that RNA was used to make the TCR library. To make TCR beta libraries, researchers used iRepertoire HTBI primers and Arm-PCR of CDR3 regions. MiXCR, run by TCRdb on the multiplex PCR reads, gives a single entry per CDR3 protein. The sample lists 550,000 to 700,000 distinct CDR3 sequences, roughly 15% occurring once. This CDR3 is built from 14 residues. Germline V CDR1 and CDR2: MDHEN, SYDVKM. Trimming removed 5 bases from V and 4 bases from J; junction bases left unmatched: 7. As to this clonotype: Its antigen is not identified.

General observations from the study: Persistent disease showed a preference for TRBV28, TRBJ1-2 and TRBJ2-5.

These data also formed part of another study, on T cells in Graves' hyperthyroidism and ophthalmopathy. From that study: With a duration under 2 months, the hyperthyroidism was newly diagnosed in patients aged 18 to 65. A set of HTBI primers served as the primers for a first-round RT-PCR of the TCR CDR3. Among clonotypes expanded in thyroid above 0.001, most were also found in blood.

The TCR was taken from a man aged 18 to 35 with Graves disease. The sequences come from peripheral blood mononuclear cells (PBMCs), collected at new diagnosis, from a patient treated with antithyroid drugs. The chain is built from TRBV28 and TRBJ1-2, with TRBD1 identical over 7 bases. CDR3 region: CASSLDRTTYGYTF. CDR3 in DNA: TGTGCCAGCAGTCTGGACAGGACCACCTATGGCTACACCTTC.